The 30 T cell receptor beta chains reported below all come from one sample, sequenced in a study of shared clonotypes between healthy human individuals. Sequencing was performed with immunoSEQ multiplex PCR; in TCRdb, only in-frame clones are kept and a portion is missing. The data contain about 960,000 clones, less than 85% of them singletons. The sequenced material came from memory CD4+ T cells sorted from blood. Sample subset: CD45RA-negative fraction. Receptors originate from a man between 18 and 35 years old in good health.

The chain has TRBV4-3 and TRBJ2-5, with unresolved D. Trimming left V 1 base short and J 3 bases short, with 6 bases between. The CDR3 covers 13 residues. Germline V gives CDR1 LGHNA, CDR2 YSLEER. The CDR3 here is CASSQAVKETQYF. The CDR3 coding sequence is TGCGCCAGCAGCCAAGCGGTAAAAGAGACCCAGTACTTC.

J is TRBJ2-3 and V is TRBV29-1; D unresolved. The germline gives CDR1 SQVTM, CDR2 ANQGSEA. V was trimmed by 4 bases and J by 0 bases, leaving 11 bases between them. This CDR3 region has 14 residues. As DNA, the CDR3 is TGCAGCGTTGGTCTGGTATCTAGCACAGATACGCAGTATTTT. Its protein is CSVGLVSSTDTQYF.

The genes are TRBV6-6 and TRBJ2-3; 9 bases match TRBD1. CDR3 length: 14 amino acids. CDR1 and CDR2 (germline): MNHNY, SVGAGI (reference sequence). V lost 2 bases and J lost 6; bases outside the gene matches: 3. In DNA form, the CDR3 reads TGTGCCAGCAGTTACGGACAGGGGTGGGATACGCAGTATTTT. Amino acids: CASSYGQGWDTQYF.

This clone was detected only a few times. The V call is TRBV6-5, the J call TRBJ1-6, with 9 bases lining up with TRBD1. CDR3 size: 14 residues. CDR1 MNHEY and CDR2 SVGAGI come from the germline V gene. With V trimmed by 5 bases and J by 9 bases, 5 bases remained unmatched. The CDR3 nucleotides are TGTGCCAGCAGTACCGGGACAGGGATTTCACCCCTCCACTTT. Protein sequence: CASSTGTGISPLHF.

The chain has TRBV5-6 and TRBJ1-2; the D is unclear. The germline CDR1 and CDR2 sequences are SGHDT and YYEEEE. Deletions cut 0 bases from V and 4 bases from J, with 7 bases between. This CDR3 region has 13 residues. The CDR3 region is CASSLVHSYGYTF. The CDR3 coding sequence is TGTGCCAGCAGCTTGGTCCACAGCTATGGCTACACCTTC.

V usage is TRBV9 and J usage is TRBJ2-5, with 9 bases identical to TRBD1. Germline assignment: CDR1 SGDLS and CDR2 YYNGEE. There are 15 residues in the CDR3. Unmatched junction bases numbered 7, after V lost 3 bases and J lost 4 bases. The CDR3 protein is CASSASQGARETQYF. The CDR3 bases are TGTGCCAGCAGCGCCTCACAGGGGGCGCGAGAGACCCAGTACTTC.

The V call is TRBV12-5, the J call TRBJ2-1; no reliable D call. This CDR3 has 12 residues. Germline V CDR1 and CDR2: LGHNT, FRNRAP. V was clipped by 0 bases and J by 7 bases, with 4 bases between them. The CDR3 loop reads CASGLVGNEQFF. The CDR3 DNA reads as TGTGCTAGTGGTTTGGTCGGTAATGAGCAGTTCTTC.

The genes are TRBV7-9 and TRBJ2-5; D ambiguous. This CDR3 is built from 15 residues. The V end lost 1 base, the J end lost 2 bases, and 11 bases lay between the germline ends. Germline assignment: CDR1 SEHNR and CDR2 FQNEAQ (reference sequence). CDR3 bases: TGTGCCAGCAGCTTAGACGGCAGGTGGCAAGAGACCCAGTACTTC. This encodes CASSLDGRWQETQYF.

The chain links TRBV29-1 to TRBJ2-2; no clear D. Trimming removed 5 bases at V and 6 bases at J, with 13 bases between. Germline CDR1 is SQVTM and CDR2 is ANQGSEA. This CDR3 comprises 13 residues. The CDR3 nucleotides read TGCAGCGTTAGCTTCTCGATCCCCGGGGAGCTGTTTTTT. Translating it yields CSVSFSIPGELFF.

CDR3 sequence reads: CASSPLGVRNNEQFF. In nucleotides, the CDR3 is TGTGCCAGCAGCCCGCTCGGGGTTAGGAACAATGAGCAGTTCTTC. This rearrangement joins TRBV7-9 to TRBJ2-1, with D perhaps TRBD2 (5 bases). This CDR3 has 15 residues. Per germline, CDR1 SEHNR and CDR2 FQNEAQ (reference sequence). V lost 5 bases and J 5 bases, leaving 16 bases between the germline ends.

This clone was counted only a few times. The CDR3 nucleotides are TGTGCCAGCAGCGCGCGATTGACAGGGGGCGGCAAGGGCTACACCTTC. Encoded protein: CASSARLTGGGKGYTF. The chain has TRBV7-8 and TRBJ1-2; 10 nucleotides agree with TRBD1. J was trimmed by 8 bases and V by 5 bases; bases with no gene match: 14. Per germline, CDR1 SGHVS and CDR2 FQNEAQ. The CDR3 sequence is 16 residues long.

J is TRBJ1-2 and V is TRBV5-6; 7 bases align to TRBD1. Germline trimming cut 3 bases from V and 2 bases from J; bases unmatched to any gene: 4. Germline loops: CDR1 SGHDT, CDR2 YYEEEE. The CDR3 is 14 amino acids. The CDR3 region is CASSSGTANYGYTF. The CDR3 DNA sequence: TGTGCCAGCAGCTCAGGGACAGCGAACTATGGCTACACCTTC.

The V call is TRBV6-5, the J call TRBJ2-7; D gene uncertain. V lost 3 bases, J lost 3 bases, and 9 bases lay in between. The germline gives CDR1 MNHEY, CDR2 SVGAGI. The CDR3 contains 13 residues. The CDR3 spells CASSYGPSYEQYF. CDR3 bases: TGTGCCAGCAGTTATGGCCCGAGCTACGAGCAGTACTTC.

This chain links TRBV28 with TRBJ2-2; the D is unclear. This CDR3 has 11 amino acids. V was pared by 6 bases and J by 9 bases, with 8 bases between. Germline V lookup: CDR1 MDHEN, CDR2 SYDVKM. CDR3 in DNA: TGTGCCAGCAGCCTTACCCGGGAGCTGTTTTTT. Translated, it gives CASSLTRELFF.

Remarks on this clone: A much more abundant neighbour one base away suggests this may be a read error. This rearrangement joins TRBV6-6 to TRBJ2-3; weak D call: TRBD2 (5 bases). Trimming shortened V by 6 bases and J by 4 bases, and 8 bases separated the two germline ends. The germline V gene has CDR1 MNHNY and CDR2 SVGAGI (reference sequence). This CDR3 has 12 residues. This chain's CDR3 is CASSPGSDTQYF. DNA for the CDR3: TGTGCCAGCAGCCCGGGGTCAGATACGCAGTATTTT.

The chain carries TRBV2 and TRBJ2-5, with TRBD1 as a possible D gene (6 bases). Germline V gene data show CDR1 as SNHLY and CDR2 as FYNNEI. This CDR3 comprises 15 residues. V lost 8 bases and J 4 bases, leaving 20 bases between the germline ends. This chain's CDR3 is CASSELQGLGETQYF. CDR3 DNA sequence: TGTGCCAGCTCGGAACTACAGGGTTTAGGAGAGACCCAGTACTTC. Complete variable domain (other parts from reference TRBV2 and TRBJ2-5): EPEVTQTPSHQVTQMGQEVILRCVPISNHLYFYWYRQILGQKVEFLVSFYNNEISEKSEIFDDQFSVERPDGSNFTLKIRSTKLEDSAMYFCASSELQGLGETQYFGPGTRLLVL.

V is TRBV25-1 and J is TRBJ1-4, with a possible D match to TRBD1 (6 bases). Trimming removed 8 bases at V and 7 bases at J, with 11 bases between. The germline gives CDR1 MGHDK, CDR2 SYGVNS. CDR3 size: 12 residues. The CDR3 is CASGKGGEKLFF. The CDR3 DNA reads as TGTGCCAGCGGGAAAGGGGGTGAAAAACTGTTTTTT.

The rearrangement uses TRBV11-2 and TRBJ2-5; weak D call: TRBD1 (6 bases). Deletions cut 5 bases from V and 3 bases from J, with 16 bases between. CDR3 length equals 15 residues. The germline gives CDR1 SGHAT, CDR2 FQNNGV. CDR3: CASSQPSGDKETQYF. The CDR3 DNA reads as TGTGCCAGCAGCCAGCCCTCAGGGGACAAAGAGACCCAGTACTTC. Looking up the rest from reference TRBV11-2 and TRBJ2-5 gives the full variable domain: EAGVAQSPRYKIIEKRQSVAFWCNPISGHATLYWYQQILGQGPKLLIQFQNNGVVDDSQLPKDRFSAERLKGVDSTLKIQPAKLEDSAVYLCASSQPSGDKETQYFGPGTRLLVL.

The chain uses TRBV4-3 and TRBJ2-5, with D perhaps assigned TRBD1 or TRBD2 (5 bases each). The CDR3 totals 15 residues. V dropped 6 bases and J dropped 1 base, with 15 bases sitting between them. Germline V gene sequence: CDR1 LGHNA, CDR2 YSLEER. The CDR3 sequence is CASRVTGAPQETQYF. As DNA, the CDR3 is TGCGCCAGCAGGGTCACCGGGGCTCCCCAAGAGACCCAGTACTTC.

The chain combines TRBV4-1 with TRBJ2-7; D remains unclear. This CDR3 has 17 amino acids. The V gene's germline CDR1 is MGHRA and CDR2 YSYEKL. The V end was cut by 2 bases, the J end by 0 bases, with 17 bases between. CDR3 DNA: TGCGCCAGCAGCCAATTTCACCCGGCGGTCGGCTCCTACGAGCAGTACTTC. Protein product: CASSQFHPAVGSYEQYF.

The chain employs TRBV30 and TRBJ2-7; 7 bases map to TRBD1. V was pared by 3 bases and J by 6 bases, with 5 bases of the junction left unmatched. This CDR3 spans 12 amino acids. The germline V gene encodes CDR1 GTSNPN and CDR2 SVGIG (reference sequence). CDR3 sequence reads: CAWSSRQGEQYF. The CDR3 nucleotides are TGTGCCTGGAGCTCAAGACAGGGCGAGCAGTACTTC.

The V call is TRBV6-1, the J call TRBJ1-1, with D possibly TRBD1 on 6 matching bases. This CDR3 is 14 amino acids long. Trimming stripped 2 bases from V and 11 bases from J, with 18 bases between. The germline gives CDR1 MNHNS, CDR2 SASEGT. Here the CDR3 reads CASSEPGGGQMAFF. The CDR3 DNA sequence: TGTGCCAGCAGTGAACCCGGCGGGGGGCAGATGGCTTTCTTT.

This sequence joins TRBV28 and TRBJ1-5; TRBD1 is a possible D gene (6 bases). CDR3 length: 15 amino acids. V shed 6 bases and J shed 5 bases, with 17 bases lying between them. Germline values: CDR1 MDHEN, CDR2 SYDVKM. DNA for the CDR3: TGTGCCAGCAGACCACCGGACAGTCCTTATCAGCCCCAGCATTTT. Amino acids: CASRPPDSPYQPQHF.

This chain connects TRBV14 to TRBJ2-1, with D unresolved. Germline V gene sequence: CDR1 SGHDN, CDR2 FVKESK. The CDR3 covers 13 residues. Deletions cut 4 bases from V and 9 bases from J, with 13 bases between. The DNA of the CDR3 is TGTGCCAGCAGCCGTCTGATTTCGGGTGAGCAGTTCTTC. Its protein product is CASSRLISGEQFF.

The gene calls are TRBV27 and TRBJ2-7, with TRBD2 identical over 9 bases. V lost 5 bases, J lost 2 bases, and 4 bases stayed unmatched. Looked up from germline, CDR1 is MNHEY and CDR2 is SMNVEV (reference sequence). The CDR3 is made up of 14 amino acids. The CDR3 DNA is TGTGCCAGCAGTACCCTAGCGGGACCCTACGAGCAGTACTTC. It is translated as CASSTLAGPYEQYF.

This sequence joins TRBV4-1 and TRBJ1-1, with D tentatively TRBD1 (6 bases). V gave up 0 bases and J gave up 1 base, with 12 bases separating them. The germline V gene has CDR1 MGHRA and CDR2 YSYEKL. The CDR3 contains 16 residues. The CDR3 here is CASSQDDLGANTEAFF. The CDR3 DNA follows: TGCGCCAGCAGCCAAGATGACCTGGGGGCGAACACTGAAGCTTTCTTT.

V gene TRBV6-5 combines with J gene TRBJ1-5, with 8 bases fitting TRBD1. Germline assignment: CDR1 MNHEY and CDR2 SVGAGI. The V gene end was trimmed by 6 bases and the J gene end by 5 bases; junction bases not matched to a gene: 3. The CDR3 length is 13 residues. This CDR3 reads CASSRTGYQPQHF. The CDR3 nucleotides read TGTGCCAGCAGCCGGACAGGGTATCAGCCCCAGCATTTT.

The rearrangement links TRBV7-2 to TRBJ1-2; no clear D. Germline V gene lookup returns CDR1 SGHTA and CDR2 FQGNSA. The CDR3 contains 14 residues. Trimming stripped 8 bases from V and 1 base from J, with 14 bases between. The CDR3 DNA reads TGTGCCAGCTCCCTAATGCAGGTTAACTATGGCTACACCTTC. Its translation is CASSLMQVNYGYTF.

V usage is TRBV2 and J usage is TRBJ1-4; D perhaps matches TRBD1 (5 bases). CDR1 is SNHLY and CDR2 is FYNNEI in the germline V gene. The CDR3 covers 13 residues. The germline V and J ends were trimmed by 3 bases and 15 bases, with 17 bases remaining between them. The CDR3 coding sequence is TGTGCCAGCAGTGAGGGGGGACGCCCAAAGGTGTTTTTT. Its translation is CASSEGGRPKVFF.

Only a few counts were recorded for this clone. The gene calls are TRBV6-6 and TRBJ2-5, with D unresolved. Germline CDR1 reads MNHNY; CDR2 reads SVGAGI (reference sequence). The CDR3 loop spans 13 amino acids. V dropped 4 bases and J dropped 4 bases, with 10 bases sitting between them. CDR3 nucleotide sequence: TGTGCCAGCAGTTTCACTCTCGCAGAGACCCAGTACTTC. Residues: CASSFTLAETQYF.